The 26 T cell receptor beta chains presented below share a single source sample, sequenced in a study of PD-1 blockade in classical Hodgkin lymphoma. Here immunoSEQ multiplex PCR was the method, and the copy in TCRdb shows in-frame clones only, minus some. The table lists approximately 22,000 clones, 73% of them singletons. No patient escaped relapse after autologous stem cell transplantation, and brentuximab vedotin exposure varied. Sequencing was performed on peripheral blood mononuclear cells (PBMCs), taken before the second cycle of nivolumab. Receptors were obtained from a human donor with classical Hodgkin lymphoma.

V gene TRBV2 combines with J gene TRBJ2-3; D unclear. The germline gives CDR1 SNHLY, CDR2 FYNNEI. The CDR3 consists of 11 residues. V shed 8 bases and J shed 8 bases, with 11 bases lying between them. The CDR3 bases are TGTGCCAGCGCTTATTCTGGTACGCAGTATTTT. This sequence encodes CASAYSGTQYF.

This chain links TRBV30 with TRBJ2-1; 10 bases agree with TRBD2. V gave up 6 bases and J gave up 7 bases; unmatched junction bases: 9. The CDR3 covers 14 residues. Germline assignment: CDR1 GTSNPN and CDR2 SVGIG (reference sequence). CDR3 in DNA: TGTGCCTGTAGTATTCTAGCGGGAGCGAATGAGCAGTTCTTC. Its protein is CACSILAGANEQFF.

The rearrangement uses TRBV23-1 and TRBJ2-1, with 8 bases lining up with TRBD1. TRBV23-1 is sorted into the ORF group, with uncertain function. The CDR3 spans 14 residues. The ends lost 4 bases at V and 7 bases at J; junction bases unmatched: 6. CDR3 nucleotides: TGCGCCAGCAGTCCCCGGACAGGGTGGAATGAGCAGTTCTTC. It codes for CASSPRTGWNEQFF.

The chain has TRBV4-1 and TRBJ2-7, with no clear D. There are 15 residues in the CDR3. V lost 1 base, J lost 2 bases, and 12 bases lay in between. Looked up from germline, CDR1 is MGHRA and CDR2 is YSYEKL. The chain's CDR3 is CASSQGSQGPYEQYF. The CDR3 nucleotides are TGCGCCAGCAGCCAAGGGTCTCAAGGGCCCTACGAGCAGTACTTC.

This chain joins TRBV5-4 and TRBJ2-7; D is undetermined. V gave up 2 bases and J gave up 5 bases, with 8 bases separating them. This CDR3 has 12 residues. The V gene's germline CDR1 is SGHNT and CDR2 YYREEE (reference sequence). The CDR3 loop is CASSLGGDEQYF. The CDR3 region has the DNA TGTGCCAGCAGCTTAGGTGGGGACGAGCAGTACTTC.

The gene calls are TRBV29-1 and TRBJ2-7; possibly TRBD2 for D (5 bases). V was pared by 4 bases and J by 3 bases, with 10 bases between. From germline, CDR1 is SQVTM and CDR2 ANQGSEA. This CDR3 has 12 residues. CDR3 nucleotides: TGCAGCGTTGGGGAGCGGCTCTACGAGCAGTACTTC. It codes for CSVGERLYEQYF.

This chain's CDR3 is CAPGPRAYAGELFF. Written as DNA, the CDR3 is TGTGCCCCAGGTCCGAGGGCTTACGCCGGGGAGCTGTTTTTT. The J gene is TRBJ2-2, the V gene TRBV19; the D gene is possibly TRBD2 (5 bases). CDR3 size: 14 residues. Per germline, CDR1 LNHDA and CDR2 SQIVND (reference sequence). V lost 11 bases to trimming and J lost 6 bases, with 19 bases between them.

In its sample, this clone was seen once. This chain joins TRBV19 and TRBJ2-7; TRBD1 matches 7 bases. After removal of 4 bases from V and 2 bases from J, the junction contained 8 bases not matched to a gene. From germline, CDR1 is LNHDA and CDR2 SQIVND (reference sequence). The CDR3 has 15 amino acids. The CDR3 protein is CASSSPQGTAYEQYF. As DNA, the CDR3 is TGTGCCAGTAGTAGCCCACAGGGGACAGCCTACGAGCAGTACTTC.

The CDR3 loop is CAISSGQGGGETQYF. CDR3 coding DNA: TGTGCCATCAGCTCCGGCCAGGGAGGGGGGGAGACCCAGTACTTC. The rearrangement uses TRBV10-3 and TRBJ2-5, with TRBD2 as a possible D gene (7 bases). V was shortened by 6 bases and J by 5 bases, with 19 bases between the two germline ends. Germline V gene sequence: CDR1 ENHRY, CDR2 SYGVKD. The CDR3 consists of 15 residues.

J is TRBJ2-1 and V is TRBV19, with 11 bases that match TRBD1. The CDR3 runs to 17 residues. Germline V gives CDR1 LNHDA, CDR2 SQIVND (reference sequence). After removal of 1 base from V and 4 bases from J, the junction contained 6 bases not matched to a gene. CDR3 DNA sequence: TGTGCCAGTAGTATAGGAGCCGGGACAGGGGGATACAATGAGCAGTTCTTC. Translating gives CASSIGAGTGGYNEQFF.

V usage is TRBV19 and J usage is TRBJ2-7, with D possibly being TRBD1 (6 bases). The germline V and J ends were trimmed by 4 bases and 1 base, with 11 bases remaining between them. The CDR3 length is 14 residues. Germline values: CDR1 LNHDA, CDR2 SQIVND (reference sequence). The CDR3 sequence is CASSTRQVSYEQYF. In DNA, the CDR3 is TGTGCCAGTAGTACCCGACAGGTGTCCTACGAGCAGTACTTC.

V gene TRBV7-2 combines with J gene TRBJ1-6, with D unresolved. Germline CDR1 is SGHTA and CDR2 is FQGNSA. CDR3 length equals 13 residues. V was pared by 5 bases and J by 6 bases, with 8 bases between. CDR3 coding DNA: TGTGCCAGCAGCCTCGGACCTAATTCACCCCTCCACTTT. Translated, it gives CASSLGPNSPLHF.

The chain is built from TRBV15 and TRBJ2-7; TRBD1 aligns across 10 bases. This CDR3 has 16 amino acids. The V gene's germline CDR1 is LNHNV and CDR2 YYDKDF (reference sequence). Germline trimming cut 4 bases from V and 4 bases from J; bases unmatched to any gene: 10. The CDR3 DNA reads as TGTGCCACCAGCATGCCGAAGGGACAGGGGTTATACGAGCAGTACTTC. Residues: CATSMPKGQGLYEQYF.

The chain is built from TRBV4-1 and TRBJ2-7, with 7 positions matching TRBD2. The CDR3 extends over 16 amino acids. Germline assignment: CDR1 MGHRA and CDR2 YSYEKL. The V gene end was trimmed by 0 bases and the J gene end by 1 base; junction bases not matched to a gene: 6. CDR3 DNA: TGCGCCAGCAGCCAAGATGGACTAGGAGAATCCTACGAGCAGTACTTC. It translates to CASSQDGLGESYEQYF.

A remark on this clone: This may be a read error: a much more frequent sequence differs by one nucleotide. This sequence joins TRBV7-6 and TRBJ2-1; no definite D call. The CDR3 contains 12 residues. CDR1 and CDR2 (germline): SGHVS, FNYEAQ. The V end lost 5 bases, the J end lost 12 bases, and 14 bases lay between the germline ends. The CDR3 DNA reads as TGTGCCAGCAGCACGGACCCCATGAGGCAGTTCTTC. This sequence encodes CASSTDPMRQFF.

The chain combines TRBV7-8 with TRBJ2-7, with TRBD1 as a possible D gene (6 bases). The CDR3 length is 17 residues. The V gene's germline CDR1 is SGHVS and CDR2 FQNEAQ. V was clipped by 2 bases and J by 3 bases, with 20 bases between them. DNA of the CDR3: TGTGCCAGCAGCTTAACCCCAGGCCTCACAGGGAACTACGAGCAGTACTTC. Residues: CASSLTPGLTGNYEQYF.

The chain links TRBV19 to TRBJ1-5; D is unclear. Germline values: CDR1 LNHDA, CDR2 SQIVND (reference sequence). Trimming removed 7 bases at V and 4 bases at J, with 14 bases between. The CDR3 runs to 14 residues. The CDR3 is CASTALGNNQPQHF. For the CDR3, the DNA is TGTGCCAGTACAGCCTTGGGGAATAATCAGCCCCAGCATTTT. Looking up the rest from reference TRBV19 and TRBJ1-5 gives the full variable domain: DGGITQSPKYLFRKEGQNVTLSCEQNLNHDAMYWYRQDPGQGLRLIYYSQIVNDFQKGDIAEGYSVSREKKESFPLTVTSAQKNPTAFYLCASTALGNNQPQHFGDGTRLSIL.

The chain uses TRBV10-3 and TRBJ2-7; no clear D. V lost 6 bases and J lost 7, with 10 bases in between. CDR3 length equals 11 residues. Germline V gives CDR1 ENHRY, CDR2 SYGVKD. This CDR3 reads CAIRTSFEQYF. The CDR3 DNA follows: TGTGCCATCAGGACATCGTTTGAGCAGTACTTC.

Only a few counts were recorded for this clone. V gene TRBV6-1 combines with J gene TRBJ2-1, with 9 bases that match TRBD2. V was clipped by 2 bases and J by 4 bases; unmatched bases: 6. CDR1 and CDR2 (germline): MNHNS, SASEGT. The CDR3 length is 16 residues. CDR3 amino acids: CASSELGTSRYNEQFF. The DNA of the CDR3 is TGTGCCAGCAGTGAACTCGGGACTAGCCGGTACAATGAGCAGTTCTTC.

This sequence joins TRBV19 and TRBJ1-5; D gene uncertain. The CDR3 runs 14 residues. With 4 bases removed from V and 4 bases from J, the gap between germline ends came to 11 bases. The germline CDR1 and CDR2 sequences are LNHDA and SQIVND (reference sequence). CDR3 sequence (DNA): TGTGCCAGTAGTACGACTTTGGGTAATCAGCCCCAGCATTTT. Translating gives CASSTTLGNQPQHF.

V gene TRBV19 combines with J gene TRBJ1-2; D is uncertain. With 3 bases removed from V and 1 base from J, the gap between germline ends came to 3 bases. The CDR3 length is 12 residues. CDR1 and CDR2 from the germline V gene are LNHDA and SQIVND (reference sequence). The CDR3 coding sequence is TGTGCCAGTAGTATGATTAACTATGGCTACACCTTC. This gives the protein CASSMINYGYTF.

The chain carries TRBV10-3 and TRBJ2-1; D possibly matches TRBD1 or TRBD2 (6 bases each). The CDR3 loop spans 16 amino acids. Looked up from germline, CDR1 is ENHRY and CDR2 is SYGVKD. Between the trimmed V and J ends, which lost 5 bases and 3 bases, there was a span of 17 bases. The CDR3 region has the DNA TGTGCCATCAGTCTACAGGGTAAGGGGGGCTACAATGAGCAGTTCTTC. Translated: CAISLQGKGGYNEQFF.

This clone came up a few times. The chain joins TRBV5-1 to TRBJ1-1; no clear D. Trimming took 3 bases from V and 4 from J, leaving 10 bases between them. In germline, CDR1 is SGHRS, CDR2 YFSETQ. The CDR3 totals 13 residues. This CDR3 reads CASSYSGGTEAFF. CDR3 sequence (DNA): TGCGCCAGCAGCTATTCAGGAGGCACTGAAGCTTTCTTT. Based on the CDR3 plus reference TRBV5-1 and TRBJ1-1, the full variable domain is KAGVTQTPRYLIKTRGQQVTLSCSPISGHRSVSWYQQTPGQGLQFLFEYFSETQRNKGNFPGRFSGRQFSNSRSEMNVSTLELGDSALYLCASSYSGGTEAFFGQGTRLTVV.

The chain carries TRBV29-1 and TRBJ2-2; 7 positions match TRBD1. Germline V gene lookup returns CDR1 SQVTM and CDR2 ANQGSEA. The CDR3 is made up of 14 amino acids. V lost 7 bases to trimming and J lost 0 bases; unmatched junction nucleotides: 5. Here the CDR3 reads CSGWDSANTGELFF. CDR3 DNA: TGCAGCGGGTGGGACAGCGCGAACACCGGGGAGCTGTTTTTT.

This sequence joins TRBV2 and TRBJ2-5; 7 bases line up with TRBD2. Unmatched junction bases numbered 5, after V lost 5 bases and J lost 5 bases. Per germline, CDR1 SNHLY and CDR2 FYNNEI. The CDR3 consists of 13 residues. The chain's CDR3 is CASSMGGEETQYF. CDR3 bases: TGTGCCAGCAGTATGGGAGGGGAGGAGACCCAGTACTTC.

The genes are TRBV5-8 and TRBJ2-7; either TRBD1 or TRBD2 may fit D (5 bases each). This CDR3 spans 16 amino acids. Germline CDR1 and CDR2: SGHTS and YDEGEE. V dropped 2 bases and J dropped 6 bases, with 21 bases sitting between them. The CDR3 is CASSFLSGTPAIEQYF. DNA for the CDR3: TGTGCCAGCAGCTTTCTCTCCGGGACCCCCGCGATCGAGCAGTACTTC.